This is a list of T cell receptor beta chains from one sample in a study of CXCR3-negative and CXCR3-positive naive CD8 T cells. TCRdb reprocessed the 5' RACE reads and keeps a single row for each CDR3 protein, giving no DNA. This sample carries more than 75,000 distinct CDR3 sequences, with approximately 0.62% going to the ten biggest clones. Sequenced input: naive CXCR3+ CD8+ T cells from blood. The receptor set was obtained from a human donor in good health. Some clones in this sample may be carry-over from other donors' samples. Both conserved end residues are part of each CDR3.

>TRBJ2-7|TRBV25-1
CASSERGDEQYF
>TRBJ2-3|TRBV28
CASSVPPRNTQYF
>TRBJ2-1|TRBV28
CASSFPRDRRYNEQFF
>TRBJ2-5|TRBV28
CASSSLRGTGGYVQETQYF
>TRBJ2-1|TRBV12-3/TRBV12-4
CASSRASGGAYNEQFF
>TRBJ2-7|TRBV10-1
CASSERQGPYEQYF
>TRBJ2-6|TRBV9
CASSPGTGALSGANVLTF
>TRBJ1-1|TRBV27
CASSLGTGVYTEAFF
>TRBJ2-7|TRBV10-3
CAISNTGTANYEQYF
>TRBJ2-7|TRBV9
CASSAVEGSYEQYF
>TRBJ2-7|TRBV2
CASRARGLGPYEQYF
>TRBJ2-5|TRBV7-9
CASSLAREETQYF
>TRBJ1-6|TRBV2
CASSDQLANSPLHF
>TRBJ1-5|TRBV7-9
CASSLGLGSNQPQHF
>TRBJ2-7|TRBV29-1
CSVELRGEQYF
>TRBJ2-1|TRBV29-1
CSGLGRESNEQFF
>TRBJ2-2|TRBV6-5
CASSFQVFGELFF
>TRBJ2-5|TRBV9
CASSTFGGEVETQYF
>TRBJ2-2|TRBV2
CASRGQLETGELFF
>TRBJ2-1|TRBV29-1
CSGTGGNVNEQFF
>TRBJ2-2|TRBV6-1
CASATQGLPGELFF
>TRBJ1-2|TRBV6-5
CASSYNQQGLGYTF
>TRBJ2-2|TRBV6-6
CASSYSMTSGRAGELFF
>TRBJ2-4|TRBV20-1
CSASEATKNIQYF
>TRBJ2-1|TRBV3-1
CASSQDLAYYNEQFF
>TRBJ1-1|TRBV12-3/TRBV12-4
CASSFSGGTEAFF
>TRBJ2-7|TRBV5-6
CASTSDGNYEQYF
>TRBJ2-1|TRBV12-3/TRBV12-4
CASSFWLRASSYNEQFF
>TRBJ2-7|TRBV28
CASSPIGDPLVSQYF
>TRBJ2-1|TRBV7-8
CASSLGTSGRLYNEQFF
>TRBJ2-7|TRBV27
CASSFGAGGNEQYF
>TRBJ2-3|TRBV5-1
CASTAAGIQDTQYF
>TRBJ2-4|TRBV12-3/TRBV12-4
CASTSLRAKNIQYF
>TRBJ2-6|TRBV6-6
CASSSRTGKSSGANVLTF
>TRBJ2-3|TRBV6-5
CASRMDFTDTQYF
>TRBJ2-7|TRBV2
CASRDLAGGNYEQYF
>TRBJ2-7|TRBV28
CASSPTGTATYEQYF